The TCR beta chain described here comes from a study of PD-L1 blockade in urothelial cancer. Study-wide results and limits: Lower pretreatment blood TCR clonality, under the median, predicted better survival, researchers reported.

Looked up from germline, CDR1 is KGHSH and CDR2 is LQKENI. Unmatched junction bases numbered 7, after V lost 3 bases and J lost 4 bases. This CDR3 contains 15 residues. On this clone: Its target is unknown.

Generated by immunoSEQ multiplex PCR, the TCRdb table keeps only in-frame clones and is missing some. The repertoire holds some 27,000 clones, with roughly 76% as singletons. The sequence was collected from a man aged 50-59 years with urothelial cancer. This specimen consisted of PBMCs, obtained around atezolizumab (anti-PD-L1) treatment. The chain links TRBV18 to TRBJ1-1; 8 bases match TRBD1. This chain's CDR3 is CASSPMQGAGTEAFF. Written as DNA, the CDR3 is TGTGCCAGCTCACCCATGCAGGGGGCCGGCACTGAAGCTTTCTTT.